The subject of this entry is one T cell receptor beta chain. Clones were read by immunoSEQ multiplex PCR, and TCRdb kept only the in-frame ones, dropping some. The sample has approximately 200,000 clones; over 75% are singletons. The data originate from a study of blood T cell repertoires in COVID-19. Study summary: COVID-19 samples from acute and convalescent phases originated in the United States, Italy and Spain.

V gave up 3 bases and J gave up 2 bases; unmatched junction bases: 4. Germline CDR1 and CDR2: MNHEY and SMNVEV (reference sequence). This CDR3 region has 14 residues. This TCR came from a human donor in a cohort sampled during active COVID-19. This chain uses TRBV27 with TRBJ2-7; 7 bases agree with TRBD2. Sequenced: peripheral blood. CDR3 bases: TGTGCCAGCAGTTTCGAGCGGGGAGCCTACGAGCAGTACTTC. It is translated as CASSFERGAYEQYF.